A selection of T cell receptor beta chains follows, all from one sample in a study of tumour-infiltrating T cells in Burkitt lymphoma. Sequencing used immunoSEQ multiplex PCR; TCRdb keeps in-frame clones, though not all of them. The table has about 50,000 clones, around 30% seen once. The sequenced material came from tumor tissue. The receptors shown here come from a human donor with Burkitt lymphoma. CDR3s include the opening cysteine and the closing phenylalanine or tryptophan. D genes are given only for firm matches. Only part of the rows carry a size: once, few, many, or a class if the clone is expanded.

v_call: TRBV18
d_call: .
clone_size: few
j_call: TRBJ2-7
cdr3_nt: TGTGCCAGCGCCCGGGAGCGCGCGAGGGAGCAGTACTTC
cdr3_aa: CASARERAREQYF

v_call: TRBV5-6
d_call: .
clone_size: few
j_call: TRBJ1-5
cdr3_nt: TGTGCCAGCAGCACCTTCATGGGGAGTCAGCCCCAGCATTTT
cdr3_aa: CASSTFMGSQPQHF

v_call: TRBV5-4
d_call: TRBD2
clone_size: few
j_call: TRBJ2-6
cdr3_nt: TGTGCCAGCAGAACCGGGCGGGAGTCTGGGGCCAACGTCCTGACTTTC
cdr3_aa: CASRTGRESGANVLTF

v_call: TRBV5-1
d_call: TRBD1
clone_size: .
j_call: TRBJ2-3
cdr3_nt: TGCGCCAGCAGCTCCGGACAGGGGGGGGGTAGCACAGATACGCAGTATTTT
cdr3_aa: CASSSGQGGGSTDTQYF

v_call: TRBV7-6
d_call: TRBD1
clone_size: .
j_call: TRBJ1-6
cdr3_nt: TGTGCCAGCAGCCCCGGACAGGGGCCCCAAATTTATTCACCCCTCCACTTT
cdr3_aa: CASSPGQGPQIYSPLHF

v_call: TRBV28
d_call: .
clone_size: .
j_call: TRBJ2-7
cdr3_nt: TGTGCCAGCAGACTTCCCGGGACACGTGAATACGAGCAGTACTTC
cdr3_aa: CASRLPGTREYEQYF

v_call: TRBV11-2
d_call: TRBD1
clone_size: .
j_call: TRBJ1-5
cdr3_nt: TGTGCCAGCGGACAGGGACTTAGCAATCAGCCCCAGCATTTT
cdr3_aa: CASGQGLSNQPQHF

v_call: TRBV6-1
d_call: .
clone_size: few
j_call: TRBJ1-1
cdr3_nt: TGTGCCAGCAGTGGGGAACCTTACGCTTTCTTT
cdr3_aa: CASSGEPYAFF

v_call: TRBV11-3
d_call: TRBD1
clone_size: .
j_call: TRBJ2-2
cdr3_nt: TGTGCCAGCAGCCCCCCCCCGGGACAGGCGAACACCGGGGAGCTGTTTTTT
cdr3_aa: CASSPPPGQANTGELFF

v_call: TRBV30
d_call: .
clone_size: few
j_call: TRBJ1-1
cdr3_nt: TGTGCCTGGAGTGTTGGGGGTCAGACTGAAGCTTTCTTT
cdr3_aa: CAWSVGGQTEAFF

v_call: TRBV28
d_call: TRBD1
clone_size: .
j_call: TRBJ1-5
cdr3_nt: TGTGCCAGCACCCTATCCCGGGACAGGGTTCAGCCCCAGCATTTT
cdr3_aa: CASTLSRDRVQPQHF

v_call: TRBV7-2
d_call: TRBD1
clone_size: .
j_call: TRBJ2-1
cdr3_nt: TGTGCCAGCAGCTTTTCGGGACAGGGGTACAATGAGCAGTTCTTC
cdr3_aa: CASSFSGQGYNEQFF

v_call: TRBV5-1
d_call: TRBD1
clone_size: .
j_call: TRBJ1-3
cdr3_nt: TGCGCCAGCAGCGCCTTACAGGGGATGGGAGGAAACACCATATATTTT
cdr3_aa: CASSALQGMGGNTIYF

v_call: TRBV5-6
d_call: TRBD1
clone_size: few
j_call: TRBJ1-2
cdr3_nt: TGTGCCAGCACCCCAGGGGGCAGGGACTATGGCTACACCTTC
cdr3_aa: CASTPGGRDYGYTF

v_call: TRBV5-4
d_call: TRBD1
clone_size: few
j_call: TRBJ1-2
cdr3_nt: TGTGCCAGCAGCTCCGAGGGGGCCATGGTATTC
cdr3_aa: CASSSEGAMVF

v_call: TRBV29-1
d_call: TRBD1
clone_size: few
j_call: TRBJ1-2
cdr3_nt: TGCAGCGTCGGGACAGCAAAATATGGCTACACCTTC
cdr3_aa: CSVGTAKYGYTF

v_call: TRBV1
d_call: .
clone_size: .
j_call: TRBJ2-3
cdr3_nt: TGCACCAGCAGCCAAAGACTAGCGGGGGCCCCCACAGATACGCAGTATTTT
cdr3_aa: CTSSQRLAGAPTDTQYF

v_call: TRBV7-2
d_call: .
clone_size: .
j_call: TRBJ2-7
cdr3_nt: TGTGCCAGCAGCTTAATCCACGAGCAGTACTTC
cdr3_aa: CASSLIHEQYF

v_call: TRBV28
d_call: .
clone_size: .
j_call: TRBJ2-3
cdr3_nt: TGTGCCAGCAGGTCTTGGGACCGAGGGGCGCAGTATTTT
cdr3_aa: CASRSWDRGAQYF

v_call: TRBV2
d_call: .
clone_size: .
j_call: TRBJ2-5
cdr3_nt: TGTGCCAGCAGACTGACAGGCAGAGGGACCCAGTACTTC
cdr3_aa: CASRLTGRGTQYF

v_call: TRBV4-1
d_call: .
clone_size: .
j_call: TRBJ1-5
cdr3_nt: TGCGCCAGCAGCCAAGATCCAGGGGGCAATCAGCCCCAGCATTTT
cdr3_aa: CASSQDPGGNQPQHF

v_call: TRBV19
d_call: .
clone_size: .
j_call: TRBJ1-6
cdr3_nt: TGTGCCAGTAGGCGGGGGTATAATTCACCCCTCCACTTT
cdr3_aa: CASRRGYNSPLHF

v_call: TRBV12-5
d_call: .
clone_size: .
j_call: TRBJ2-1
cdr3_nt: TGTGCTAGTGGTTTTTACAATGAGCAGTTCTTC
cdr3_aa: CASGFYNEQFF